The clone carrying this T cell receptor (beta chain) has only a few counts. This specimen belongs to a study of beta chain features in type 1 diabetes. Investigators reverse transcribed all isolated RNA, so they sequenced expressed TCRB transcripts. This table comes from immunoSEQ multiplex PCR, and its TCRdb copy is limited to in-frame clones, with some not included. The data contain 200,000 to 250,000 clones, approximately 11% of them seen just once; the ten biggest clones take up 1% to 1.5%. Germline CDR1 reads SGHTA; CDR2 reads FQGNSA. V was clipped by 1 base and J by 0 bases, with 10 bases between them. This CDR3 has 16 amino acids. Researchers reported sorting CD4+ naive, central memory, regulatory and stem cell-like memory cells via CD45RO/CCR7/CD25/CD127/CD95/CD27.

This TCR came from a man aged 18 to 30 in good health. Sequencing input: central memory CD4+ T cells from blood. V and J are TRBV7-2 and TRBJ2-1, with D unclear. CDR3 bases: TGTGCCAGCAGCTTAGGCGGCGATAGCTCCTACAATGAGCAGTTCTTC. It translates to CASSLGGDSSYNEQFF.